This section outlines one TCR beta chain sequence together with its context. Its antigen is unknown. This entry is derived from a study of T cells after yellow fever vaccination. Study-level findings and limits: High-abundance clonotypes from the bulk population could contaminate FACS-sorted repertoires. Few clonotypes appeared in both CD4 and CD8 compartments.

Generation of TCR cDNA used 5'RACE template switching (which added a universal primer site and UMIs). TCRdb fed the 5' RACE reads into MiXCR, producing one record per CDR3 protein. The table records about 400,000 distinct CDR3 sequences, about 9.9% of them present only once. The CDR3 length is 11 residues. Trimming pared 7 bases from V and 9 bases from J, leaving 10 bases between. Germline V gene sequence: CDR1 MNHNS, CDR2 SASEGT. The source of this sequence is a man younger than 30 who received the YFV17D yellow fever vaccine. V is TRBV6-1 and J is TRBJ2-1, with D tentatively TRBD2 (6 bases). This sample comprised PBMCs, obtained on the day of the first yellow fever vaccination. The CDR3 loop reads CASTVGGEQFF. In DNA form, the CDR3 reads TGTGCCAGCACCGTGGGGGGTGAGCAGTTCTTC.